What follows is one T cell receptor beta chain and its context. Its matching antigen is unknown. This sample was included in a study of blood T cells in healthy people across ages. Whole-study context: Per every two T cells, about one barcoded beta molecule was captured by template switching.

A second PCR of roughly 7 to 11 cycles used a sample-barcoded 5' primer and a J-beta primer mix. In TCRdb, the 5' RACE reads were re-called with MiXCR into one record per CDR3 protein. The data hold over 500,000 distinct CDR3 sequences, with around 50% observed a single time. No fewer than 7 million PBMCs went into each sample. Study-level points and caveats: CMV status of donors was not determined, possibly confounding expanded clonotype changes.

The germline V gene has CDR1 MNHEY and CDR2 SVGAGI. V lost 2 bases and J 2 bases, leaving 15 bases between the germline ends. CDR3 length equals 16 residues. This clonotype was sampled from a woman older than 75 in good health. This chain joins TRBV6-5 and TRBJ2-5, with D perhaps matching TRBD2 (6 bases). The sequencing sample was made of blood. CDR3 loop: CASSYVGSGYQETQYF. CDR3 in DNA: TGTGCCAGCAGTTACGTAGGTAGCGGATATCAAGAGACCCAGTACTTC.